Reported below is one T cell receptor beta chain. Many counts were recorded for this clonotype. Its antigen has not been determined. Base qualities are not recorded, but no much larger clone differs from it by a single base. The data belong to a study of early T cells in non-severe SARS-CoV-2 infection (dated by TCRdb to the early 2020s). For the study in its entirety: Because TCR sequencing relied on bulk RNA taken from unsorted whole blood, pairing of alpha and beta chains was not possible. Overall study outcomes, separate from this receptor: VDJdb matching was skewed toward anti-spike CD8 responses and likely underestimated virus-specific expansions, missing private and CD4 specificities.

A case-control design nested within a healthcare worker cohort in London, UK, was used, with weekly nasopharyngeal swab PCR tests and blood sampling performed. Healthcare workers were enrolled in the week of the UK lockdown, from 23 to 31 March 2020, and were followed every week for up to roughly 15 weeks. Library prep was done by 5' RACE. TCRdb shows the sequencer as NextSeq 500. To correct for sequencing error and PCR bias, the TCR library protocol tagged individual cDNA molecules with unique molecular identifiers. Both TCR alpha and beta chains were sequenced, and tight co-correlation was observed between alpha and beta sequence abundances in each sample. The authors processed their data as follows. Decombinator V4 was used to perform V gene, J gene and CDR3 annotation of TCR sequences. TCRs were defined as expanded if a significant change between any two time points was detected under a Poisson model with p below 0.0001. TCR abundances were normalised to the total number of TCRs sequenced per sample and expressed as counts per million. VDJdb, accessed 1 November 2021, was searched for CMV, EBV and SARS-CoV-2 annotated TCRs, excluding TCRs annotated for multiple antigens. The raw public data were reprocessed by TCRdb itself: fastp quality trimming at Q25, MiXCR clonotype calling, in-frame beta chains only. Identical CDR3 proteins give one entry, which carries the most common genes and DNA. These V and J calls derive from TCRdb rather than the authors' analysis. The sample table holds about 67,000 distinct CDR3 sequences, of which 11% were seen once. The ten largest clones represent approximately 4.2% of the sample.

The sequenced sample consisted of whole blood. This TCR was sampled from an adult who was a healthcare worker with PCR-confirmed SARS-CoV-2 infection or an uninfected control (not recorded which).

The CDR3 protein is CASSFGQGEVQFF. The DNA sequence is given as TGTGCCAGCAGCTTTGGACAGGGCGAGGTTCAGTTCTTC. The V and J genes are TRBV7-6 and TRBJ2-1; 8 junctional bases match TRBD1. CDR1 and CDR2 are drawn from the germline V gene: SGHVS, FNYEAQ. From V the trimming removes 3 bases and from J it removes 13 bases, while the gene matches leave 8 bases of the junction unaccounted for. The CDR3 runs 13 amino acids, cysteine and phenylalanine included. The sequence is cut down to CDR3 DNA, 39 bases in frame from base 1.